This entry is about one T cell receptor beta chain. This specimen comes from a study of T cell responses to AZD1222 COVID-19 vaccine. The length of the CDR3 is 18 residues. The V and J ends lost 4 bases and 6 bases, in that order; junction bases with no gene match: 16. The germline V gene encodes CDR1 SGHNT and CDR2 YYREEE (reference sequence). Using immunoSEQ multiplex PCR, the repertoire was profiled, and TCRdb retains in-frame clones only, with some absent. Among some 150,000 clones, 92% were seen once, and the ten largest hold approximately 3.3%. The chain couples TRBV5-4 to TRBJ2-5; 12 positions match TRBD1. This sequence was found in an adult who received the AZD1222 COVID-19 vaccine. This material consisted of peripheral blood, taken 28 days after the second AZD1222 dose. DNA of the CDR3: TGTGCCAGCAGCGGGGACAGGGGGCGCGGGCTTGTAGGGAAGACCCAGTACTTC. This translates into CASSGDRGRGLVGKTQYF.